The 13 T cell receptor beta chains below come from one sample, sequenced in a study of post-analysis software for immune sequencing data. Study-level results: Several TRBV segments were more frequent in patients than controls; TRBV5-6, TRBV5-1 and TRBV20-1 belonged to this group.

Their target antigens are unknown. Unique molecular identifiers were carried by the TCR beta cDNA libraries. TCRdb fed the PCR reads into MiXCR, producing one record per CDR3 protein. This table holds about 760,000 distinct CDR3 sequences, about 32% found once. The sample consisted of blood. These receptors came from a girl under 18 with multiple sclerosis.

This clonotype appeared many times. The V and J genes are TRBV4-1 and TRBJ2-5; no definite D call. This CDR3 comprises 13 residues. Per the germline V gene, CDR1 is MGHRA and CDR2 is YSYEKL. V was clipped by 2 bases and J by 5 bases, with 9 bases between them. CDR3 DNA sequence: TGCGCCAGCAGCCAACCCCCGGACGAGACCCAGTACTTC. Encoded protein: CASSQPPDETQYF.

The chain is built from TRBV6-6 and TRBJ2-7; TRBD1 matches at 11 bases. Unmatched junction bases numbered 9, after V lost 6 bases and J lost 2 bases. CDR3 length: 16 amino acids. CDR1 and CDR2 from the germline V gene are MNHNY and SVGAGI (reference sequence). DNA of the CDR3: TGTGCCAGCAGGCCACCTCCGGGACAGGGGGCCTACGAGCAGTACTTC. Its protein product is CASRPPPGQGAYEQYF.

This clonotype was recorded many times. J is TRBJ2-3 and V is TRBV6-5, with D perhaps TRBD2 (6 bases). Germline loops: CDR1 MNHEY, CDR2 SVGAGI. With 6 bases removed from V and 0 bases from J, the gap between germline ends came to 13 bases. CDR3 size: 15 residues. The CDR3 sequence: CASRQGLLSTDTQYF. CDR3 DNA sequence: TGTGCCAGCAGGCAGGGACTTCTCAGCACAGATACGCAGTATTTT.

This clonotype was detected only a few times. The chain carries TRBV9 and TRBJ1-2; 7 nucleotides match TRBD1. J was trimmed by 8 bases and V by 4 bases; bases with no gene match: 14. Germline V gene data show CDR1 as SGDLS and CDR2 as YYNGEE. CDR3 length: 15 residues. CDR3 loop: CASSPRRQGLLGYTF. In nucleotides, the CDR3 is TGTGCCAGCAGCCCCAGAAGACAGGGTTTGTTAGGCTACACCTTC.

A few counts support this clonotype. This chain joins TRBV5-1 and TRBJ2-5, with D tentatively TRBD1 (5 bases). V gave up 1 base and J gave up 1 base, with 11 bases separating them. CDR3 length equals 15 residues. Germline V gene sequence: CDR1 SGHRS, CDR2 YFSETQ. DNA for the CDR3: TGCGCCAGCAGCTTGACAGGCGGAACCCAAGAGACCCAGTACTTC. It encodes CASSLTGGTQETQYF. The full variable domain, rest sourced from reference TRBV5-1 and TRBJ2-5, is KAGVTQTPRYLIKTRGQQVTLSCSPISGHRSVSWYQQTPGQGLQFLFEYFSETQRNKGNFPGRFSGRQFSNSRSEMNVSTLELGDSALYLCASSLTGGTQETQYFGPGTRLLVL.

This clonotype was detected many times. The V call is TRBV28, the J call TRBJ2-6; tentatively, D is TRBD1 (5 bases). Germline-derived CDR1 and CDR2 are MDHEN and SYDVKM. Trimming cost V 2 bases and J 2 bases, with 13 bases left between them. The length of the CDR3 is 17 residues. The CDR3 protein is CASSLEQGVAGANVLTF. The DNA of the CDR3 is TGTGCCAGCAGTTTAGAACAAGGGGTGGCTGGGGCCAACGTCCTGACTTTC.

The rearrangement joins TRBV9 to TRBJ2-5; 12 bases map to TRBD2. CDR3 length: 14 amino acids. CDR1 is SGDLS and CDR2 is YYNGEE in the germline V gene. The V segment lost 3 bases and the J segment 9 bases; nucleotides outside the gene matches: 6. CDR3 in amino acids: CASSGTSGTVAQYF. CDR3 DNA: TGTGCCAGCAGCGGGACTAGCGGGACCGTGGCCCAGTACTTC.

The CDR3 reads CASTPGRDRGLVRRSNTEAFF. Written as DNA, the CDR3 is TGCGCCAGCACCCCGGGGCGGGACAGGGGGCTGGTTAGGAGATCGAACACTGAAGCTTTCTTT. The V gene is TRBV5-1, the J gene TRBJ1-1; 12 bases fit TRBD1. CDR3 length: 21 residues. Germline assignment: CDR1 SGHRS and CDR2 YFSETQ. The ends lost 6 bases at V and 1 base at J; junction bases unmatched: 22.

The chain couples TRBV7-9 to TRBJ1-1; no clear D. CDR3 length equals 14 residues. Germline loops: CDR1 SEHNR, CDR2 FQNEAQ (reference sequence). V was shortened by 7 bases and J by 4 bases, with 16 bases between the two germline ends. CDR3 sequence reads: CASNPVVAGTEAFF. The DNA for the CDR3 is TGTGCCAGCAACCCCGTAGTGGCGGGCACTGAAGCTTTCTTT. Complete variable domain (other parts from reference TRBV7-9 and TRBJ1-1): DTGVSQNPRHKITKRGQNVTFRCDPISEHNRLYWYRQTLGQGPEFLTYFQNEAQLEKSRLLSDRFSAERPKGSFSTLEIQRTEQGDSAMYLCASNPVVAGTEAFFGQGTRLTVV.

This rearrangement joins TRBV25-1 to TRBJ1-4, with TRBD1 identical over 7 bases. Losses at the gene ends were 3 bases for V and 7 bases for J; bases not matched to a gene: 8. The CDR3 is 15 residues long. Germline CDR1 and CDR2: MGHDK and SYGVNS. CDR3 in amino acids: CASSDTGEESEKLFF. Written as DNA, the CDR3 is TGTGCCAGCAGTGACACAGGGGAGGAAAGTGAAAAACTGTTTTTT.

Comments on this clonotype: This may stem from a read error, because a much larger clone lies one nucleotide away. The V call is TRBV29-1, the J call TRBJ2-5, with D perhaps matching TRBD2 (7 bases). Germline CDR1 and CDR2: SQVTM and ANQGSEA. Trimming pared 7 bases from V and 11 bases from J, leaving 29 bases between. The CDR3 totals 15 residues. This chain's CDR3 is CSAHSGRGNPNEQYF. The CDR3 bases are TGCAGCGCACACTCGGGGAGGGGGAATCCCAATGAGCAGTACTTC.

V usage is TRBV4-3 and J usage is TRBJ1-1, with a weak D call TRBD1 (5 bases). The V end was cut by 5 bases, the J end by 3 bases, with 10 bases between. Germline assignment: CDR1 LGHNA and CDR2 YSLEER. This CDR3 has 13 residues. CDR3 in amino acids: CASSWGGDTEAFF. Written as DNA, the CDR3 is TGCGCCAGCAGCTGGGGGGGTGACACTGAAGCTTTCTTT.

In this sample, this clonotype turned up a few times. The chain joins TRBV29-1 to TRBJ1-4, with TRBD1 as a possible D gene (5 bases). Deletions cut 5 bases from V and 11 bases from J, with 15 bases between. The CDR3 has 12 residues. Looked up from germline, CDR1 is SQVTM and CDR2 is ANQGSEA. CDR3 sequence reads: CSVMGGLGKLFF. CDR3 sequence (DNA): TGCAGCGTTATGGGGGGACTTGGGAAACTGTTTTTT.